This TCR beta chain is drawn from a study of breast tumors, draining lymph nodes, adjacent tissues. Findings of the study overall: Data fit most tumor T cells coming from lymph node, expanding in tumor. Data only fit, rather than demonstrated, lymph node origin of most tumor T cells.

To note about this clonotype: Its antigen is currently unknown.

Germline CDR1 reads SGHTA; CDR2 reads FQGTGA. The CDR3 has 14 residues. Trimming removed 5 bases at V and 14 bases at J, with 22 bases between. Samples came from axillary lymph nodes draining the breast cancer. TCRdb analysed the multiplex PCR reads with MiXCR anew, one entry per CDR3 protein. This sample has around 230,000 distinct CDR3 sequences; about 34% occur once, and the top ten carry around 1.4%. This TCR was recovered from a female donor with breast cancer. Some clones in this sample may be carry-over from other donors' samples. The sample consisted of axillary lymph node tissue. The rearrangement joins TRBV7-3 to TRBJ1-5; D is undetermined. CDR3 amino acids: CASSARKSGRTEHF. The CDR3 coding sequence is TGTGCCAGCAGCGCACGAAAAAGCGGGAGGACCGAGCATTTT.